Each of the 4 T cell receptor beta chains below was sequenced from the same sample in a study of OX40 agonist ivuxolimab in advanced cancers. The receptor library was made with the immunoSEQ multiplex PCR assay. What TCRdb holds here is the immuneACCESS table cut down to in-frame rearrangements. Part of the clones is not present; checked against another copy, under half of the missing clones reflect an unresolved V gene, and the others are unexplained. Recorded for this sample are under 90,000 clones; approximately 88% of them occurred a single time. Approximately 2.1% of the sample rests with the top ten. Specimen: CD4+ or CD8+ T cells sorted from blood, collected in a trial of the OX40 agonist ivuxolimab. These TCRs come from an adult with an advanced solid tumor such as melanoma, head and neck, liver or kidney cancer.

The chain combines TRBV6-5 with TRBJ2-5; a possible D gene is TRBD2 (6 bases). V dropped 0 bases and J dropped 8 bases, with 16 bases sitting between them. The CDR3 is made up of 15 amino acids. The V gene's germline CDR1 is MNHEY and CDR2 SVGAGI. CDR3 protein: CASSYSSGRKSTQYF. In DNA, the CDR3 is TGTGCCAGCAGTTACTCGAGCGGGCGGAAATCAACCCAGTACTTC.

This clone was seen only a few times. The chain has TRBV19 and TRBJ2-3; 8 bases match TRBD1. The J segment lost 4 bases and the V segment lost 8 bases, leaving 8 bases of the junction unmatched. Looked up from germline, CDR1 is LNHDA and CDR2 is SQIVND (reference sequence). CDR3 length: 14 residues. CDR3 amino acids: CASARTGYSDTQYF. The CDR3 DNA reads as TGTGCCAGTGCCCGGACAGGGTATTCAGATACGCAGTATTTT.

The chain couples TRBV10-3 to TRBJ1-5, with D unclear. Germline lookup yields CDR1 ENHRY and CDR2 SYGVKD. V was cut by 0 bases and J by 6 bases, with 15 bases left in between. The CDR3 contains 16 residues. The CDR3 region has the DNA TGTGCCATCAGTGAGTCGTTGCCGGAGGGCGTTCAGCCCCAGCATTTT. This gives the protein CAISESLPEGVQPQHF.

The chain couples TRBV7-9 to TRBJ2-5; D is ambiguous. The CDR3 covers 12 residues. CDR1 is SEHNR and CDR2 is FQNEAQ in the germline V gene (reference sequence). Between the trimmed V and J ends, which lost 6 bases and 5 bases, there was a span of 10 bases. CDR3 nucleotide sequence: TGTGCCAGCAGGGGAAGGGTGGAGACCCAGTACTTC. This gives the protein CASRGRVETQYF.